The 27 T cell receptor beta chains in this list originate from one sample, sequenced in a study of CD8+ T cells in alopecia areata. Regarding treatment: oral pan-JAK inhibitor, 5-10 mg twice daily. Extraction and reverse transcription of RNA yielded cDNA as the sequencing template. Sequencing used immunoSEQ multiplex PCR; TCRdb keeps in-frame clones, though not all of them. The sample carries 130,000 to 150,000 clones, 82% recorded once. The sample was CD8+ T cells sorted from blood, taken at week 4, from a patient treated with tofacitinib. All receptors derive from a human donor with alopecia areata.

The gene calls are TRBV7-9 and TRBJ2-7, with a weak D call TRBD2 (6 bases). The V gene's germline CDR1 is SEHNR and CDR2 FQNEAQ (reference sequence). The CDR3 loop spans 15 amino acids. Trimming left V 3 bases short and J 5 bases short, with 17 bases between. The CDR3, as DNA: TGTGCCAGCAGCTTGCTCCAGACTAGTGAGGACGAGCAGTACTTC. The encoded protein is CASSLLQTSEDEQYF.

This clone appeared once. This chain connects TRBV5-1 to TRBJ2-3; 7 bases map to TRBD2. V shed 0 bases and J 0 bases; nucleotides not matched to a gene: 7. Germline V CDR1 and CDR2: SGHRS, YFSETQ. CDR3 length equals 17 residues. The CDR3 sequence: CASSLAQSGVSTDTQYF. In nucleotides, the CDR3 is TGCGCCAGCAGCTTGGCCCAAAGCGGGGTGAGCACAGATACGCAGTATTTT.

The chain couples TRBV27 to TRBJ2-7, with D hard to call. CDR1 and CDR2 from the germline V gene are MNHEY and SMNVEV (reference sequence). V lost 4 bases and J lost 4, with 17 bases in between. The CDR3 extends over 15 amino acids. Written as DNA, the CDR3 is TGTGCCAGCAGTTCTGGGTTAGAGGCGAGGTACGAGCAGTACTTC. Amino acid sequence: CASSSGLEARYEQYF.

The rearrangement uses TRBV5-4 and TRBJ2-1; 9 nucleotides agree with TRBD2. The germline V gene encodes CDR1 SGHNT and CDR2 YYREEE (reference sequence). This CDR3 spans 15 amino acids. Losses at the gene ends were 2 bases for V and 8 bases for J; bases not matched to a gene: 8. CDR3 in amino acids: CASSFDLAGIDEQFF. The CDR3 coding sequence is TGTGCCAGCAGCTTTGACCTAGCGGGGATCGATGAGCAGTTCTTC.

The chain joins TRBV7-9 to TRBJ2-3; TRBD2 agrees at 9 bases. This CDR3 region has 16 residues. V shed 5 bases, J shed 1 base, and the junction held 7 bases outside the gene matches. Germline CDR1 is SEHNR and CDR2 is FQNEAQ (reference sequence). CDR3 DNA sequence: TGTGCCAGCAGCGAAGAGGCTAGCGGGGGCACAGATACGCAGTATTTT. This encodes CASSEEASGGTDTQYF.

The chain joins TRBV7-9 to TRBJ1-1, with D possibly being TRBD1 (5 bases). The CDR3 contains 12 residues. V lost 4 bases and J lost 8, with 11 bases in between. Germline-derived CDR1 and CDR2 are SEHNR and FQNEAQ (reference sequence). CDR3 coding DNA: TGTGCCAGCAGCTCCGGGACTCCCGAAGCTTTCTTT. Protein sequence: CASSSGTPEAFF.

The rearrangement joins TRBV6-4 to TRBJ1-1; the match to TRBD1 covers 7 bases. Germline CDR1 reads MRHNA; CDR2 reads SNTAGT. CDR3 length equals 16 residues. V shed 5 bases, J shed 4 bases, and the junction held 13 bases outside the gene matches. CDR3 protein: CASSPRGGAGGTEAFF. For the CDR3, the DNA is TGTGCCAGCAGTCCCCGGGGCGGGGCAGGGGGCACTGAAGCTTTCTTT.

The V and J genes are TRBV7-3 and TRBJ1-2, with 10 positions matching TRBD1. Losses at the gene ends were 4 bases for V and 4 bases for J; bases not matched to a gene: 6. This CDR3 comprises 15 residues. Looked up from germline, CDR1 is SGHTA and CDR2 is FQGTGA. As DNA, the CDR3 is TGTGCCAGCAGCTCGACAGGGGGCACTCTCTATGGCTACACCTTC. Residues: CASSSTGGTLYGYTF.

This chain joins TRBV7-9 and TRBJ1-3; D is unclear. There are 10 residues in the CDR3. CDR1 is SEHNR and CDR2 is FQNEAQ in the germline V gene (reference sequence). Trimming cost V 10 bases and J 4 bases, with 5 bases left between them. Written as DNA, the CDR3 is TGTGCCACCCTCGGAAACACCATATATTTT. It translates to CATLGNTIYF.

This chain connects TRBV5-1 to TRBJ2-5; TRBD2 is a possible D gene (5 bases). The CDR3 spans 16 residues. Germline CDR1 and CDR2: SGHRS and YFSETQ. V lost 4 bases and J lost 4, with 20 bases in between. The CDR3 nucleotides read TGCGCCAGCAGCCTTCGGGGTAATGTTGTAGTAGAGACCCAGTACTTC. Protein product: CASSLRGNVVVETQYF.

The rearrangement joins TRBV5-4 to TRBJ2-7; the match to TRBD2 covers 9 bases. Germline trimming cut 7 bases from V and 0 bases from J; bases unmatched to any gene: 5. This CDR3 has 14 residues. Per germline, CDR1 SGHNT and CDR2 YYREEE (reference sequence). CDR3 sequence (DNA): TGTGCCAGCGGCGCTAGCGGGGACTCCTACGAGCAGTACTTC. It codes for CASGASGDSYEQYF.

CDR3 DNA: TGTGCCACCAGCAGAGACGACCGGAGCTATTCACCCCTCCACTTT. This gives the protein CATSRDDRSYSPLHF. The V and J genes are TRBV15 and TRBJ1-6; unclear D gene. V lost 0 bases to trimming and J lost 8 bases, with 11 bases between them. Germline V gene data show CDR1 as LNHNV and CDR2 as YYDKDF (reference sequence). The CDR3 totals 15 residues.

This chain joins TRBV7-2 and TRBJ2-3, with D maybe TRBD2 (5 bases). This CDR3 has 12 residues. CDR1 is SGHTA, CDR2 FQGNSA, per germline. Trimming pared 4 bases from V and 8 bases from J, leaving 10 bases between. This CDR3 is CASSYLRGTQYF. CDR3 in DNA: TGTGCCAGCAGCTACCTCCGGGGTACGCAGTATTTT.

The chain links TRBV13 to TRBJ1-2, with TRBD1 identical over 8 bases. In germline, CDR1 is PRHDT, CDR2 FYEKMQ (reference sequence). CDR3 length equals 18 residues. Trimming cost V 4 bases and J 6 bases; bases outside gene matches: 19. This CDR3 reads CASSSRRTGLPGEDGYTF. Written as DNA, the CDR3 is TGTGCCAGCAGCTCCCGAAGGACAGGGCTCCCGGGGGAGGATGGCTACACCTTC.

The chain combines TRBV4-2 with TRBJ1-5; D not resolved. There are 15 residues in the CDR3. The germline CDR1 and CDR2 sequences are LGHNA and YNFKEQ. Trimming stripped 0 bases from V and 0 bases from J, with 6 bases between. CDR3 nucleotide sequence: TGTGCCAGCAGCCAAGATTCGGCTAGCAATCAGCCCCAGCATTTT. It encodes CASSQDSASNQPQHF.

The J gene is TRBJ2-2, the V gene TRBV23-1; no reliable D call. TRBV23-1 qualifies as an ORF whose function is uncertain. The CDR3 totals 15 residues. V was cut by 0 bases and J by 0 bases, with 5 bases left in between. The CDR3 is CASSQSRTNTGELFF. CDR3 coding DNA: TGCGCCAGCAGTCAATCGCGGACGAACACCGGGGAGCTGTTTTTT.

The chain links TRBV10-3 to TRBJ1-6; D is possibly TRBD1 (6 bases). Germline CDR1 and CDR2: ENHRY and SYGVKD. Deletions cut 0 bases from V and 7 bases from J, with 13 bases between. This CDR3 contains 16 residues. CDR3: CAISESGGTENSPLHF. The CDR3 nucleotides read TGTGCCATCAGTGAGTCAGGGGGAACTGAAAATTCACCCCTCCACTTT.

The chain combines TRBV20-1 with TRBJ2-7; a possible D gene is TRBD1 (5 bases). V was clipped by 7 bases and J by 5 bases, with 12 bases between them. In germline, CDR1 is DFQATT, CDR2 SNEGSKA (reference sequence). This CDR3 has 11 residues. The CDR3 region has the DNA TGCAGTGTGACAGTAGTGAACGAGCAGTACTTC. Residues: CSVTVVNEQYF.

The CDR3 nucleotides are TGTGCCAGCAGCCAAGATTTGCCTAGCTCCTACAATGAGCAGTTCTTC. Protein sequence: CASSQDLPSSYNEQFF. This sequence joins TRBV4-2 and TRBJ2-1; no clear D. CDR1 is LGHNA, CDR2 YNFKEQ, per germline. CDR3 length: 16 residues. The V and J ends lost 0 bases and 0 bases respectively, with 9 bases between them.

V and J are TRBV25-1 and TRBJ1-2, with D tentatively TRBD1 (5 bases). This CDR3 is 14 amino acids long. Per the germline V gene, CDR1 is MGHDK and CDR2 is SYGVNS. V was cut by 7 bases and J by 1 base, with 13 bases left in between. The CDR3 loop reads CASKGQGNNYGYTF. The CDR3 nucleotides are TGTGCCAGCAAGGGGCAGGGTAATAACTATGGCTACACCTTC.

V usage is TRBV4-1 and J usage is TRBJ2-5; no clear D. Germline CDR1 reads MGHRA; CDR2 reads YSYEKL. The V end was cut by 5 bases, the J end by 2 bases, with 12 bases between. The CDR3 is 14 amino acids. In DNA form, the CDR3 reads TGCGCCAGCAGCTCCTTCTCTGAGCAAGAGACCCAGTACTTC. Its protein product is CASSSFSEQETQYF.

The CDR3 DNA is TGTGCCACCAGCAGAGCGGGGGGGCGGGGAGAGACCCAGTACTTC. It codes for CATSRAGGRGETQYF. J is TRBJ2-5 and V is TRBV15; 8 bases map to TRBD2. CDR1 and CDR2 from the germline V gene are LNHNV and YYDKDF (reference sequence). CDR3 length equals 15 residues. Trimming took 1 base from V and 4 from J; bases not matched to a gene: 5.

Concerning this clone itself: At the DNA level, this CDR3 is encoded by other sequences in the same sample as well. The genes are TRBV10-3 and TRBJ2-7; D gene unclear. From germline, CDR1 is ENHRY and CDR2 SYGVKD. This CDR3 has 13 amino acids. Trimming took off 0 bases at V and 3 bases at J, with 6 bases between the two ends. CDR3 sequence reads: CAISESSNYEQYF. The CDR3 DNA reads as TGTGCCATCAGTGAGTCCTCCAACTACGAGCAGTACTTC.

V is TRBV27 and J is TRBJ2-2, with no clear D. CDR1 is MNHEY and CDR2 is SMNVEV in the germline V gene (reference sequence). CDR3 size: 11 residues. Trimming cost V 8 bases and J 7 bases, with 8 bases left between them. CDR3 protein: CASFDGGELFF. As DNA, the CDR3 is TGTGCCAGCTTTGATGGCGGGGAGCTGTTTTTT.

The genes are TRBV7-9 and TRBJ2-1; 7 nucleotides align to TRBD2. The V and J ends lost 4 bases and 8 bases, in that order; junction bases with no gene match: 11. Germline V gives CDR1 SEHNR, CDR2 FQNEAQ (reference sequence). CDR3 length: 15 residues. The CDR3 protein is CASSWSGARTHEQFF. In DNA, the CDR3 is TGTGCCAGCAGCTGGAGCGGGGCGCGTACCCATGAGCAGTTCTTC.

The V call is TRBV7-9, the J call TRBJ1-5; 9 bases match TRBD1. This CDR3 region has 15 residues. Unmatched junction bases numbered 2, after V lost 0 bases and J lost 5 bases. CDR1 and CDR2 from the germline V gene are SEHNR and FQNEAQ (reference sequence). CDR3 sequence: CASSLAGQGDQPQHF. In DNA form, the CDR3 reads TGTGCCAGCAGCTTAGCGGGACAGGGAGATCAGCCCCAGCATTTT.

This chain connects TRBV9 to TRBJ2-3; 8 bases match TRBD2. CDR1 and CDR2 (germline): SGDLS, YYNGEE. J was trimmed by 6 bases and V by 1 base; bases with no gene match: 13. The CDR3 covers 17 residues. The CDR3 loop reads CASSVLKSAGVGDTQYF. The CDR3 coding sequence is TGTGCCAGCAGCGTATTGAAATCAGCGGGGGTAGGGGATACGCAGTATTTT.